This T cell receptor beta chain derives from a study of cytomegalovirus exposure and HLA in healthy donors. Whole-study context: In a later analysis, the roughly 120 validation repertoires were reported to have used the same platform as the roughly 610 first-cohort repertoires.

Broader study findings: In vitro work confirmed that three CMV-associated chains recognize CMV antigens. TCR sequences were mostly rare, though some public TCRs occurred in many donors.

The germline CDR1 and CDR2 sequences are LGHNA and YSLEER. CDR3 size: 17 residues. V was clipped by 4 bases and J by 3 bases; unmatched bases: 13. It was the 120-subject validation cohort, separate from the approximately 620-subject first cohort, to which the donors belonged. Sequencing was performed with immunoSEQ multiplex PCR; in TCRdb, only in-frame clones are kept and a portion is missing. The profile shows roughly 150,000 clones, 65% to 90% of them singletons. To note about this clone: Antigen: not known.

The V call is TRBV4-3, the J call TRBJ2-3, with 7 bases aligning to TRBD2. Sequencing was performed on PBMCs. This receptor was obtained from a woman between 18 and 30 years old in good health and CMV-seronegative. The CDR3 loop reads CASSPTARDYGTDTQYF. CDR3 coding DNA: TGCGCCAGCAGCCCTACAGCCCGGGACTACGGAACAGATACGCAGTATTTT.